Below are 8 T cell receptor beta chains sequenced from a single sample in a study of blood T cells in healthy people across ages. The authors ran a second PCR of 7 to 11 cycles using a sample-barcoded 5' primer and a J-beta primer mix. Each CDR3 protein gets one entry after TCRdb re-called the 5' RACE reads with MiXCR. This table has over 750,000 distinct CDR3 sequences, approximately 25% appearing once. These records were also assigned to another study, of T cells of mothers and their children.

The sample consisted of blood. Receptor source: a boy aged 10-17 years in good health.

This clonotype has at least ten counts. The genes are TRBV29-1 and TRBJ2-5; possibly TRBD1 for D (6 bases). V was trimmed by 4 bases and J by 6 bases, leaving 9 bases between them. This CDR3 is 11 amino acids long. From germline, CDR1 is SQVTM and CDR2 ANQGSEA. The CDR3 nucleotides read TGCAGCGTTGCTGGGGGCAAGACCCAGTACTTC. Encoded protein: CSVAGGKTQYF.

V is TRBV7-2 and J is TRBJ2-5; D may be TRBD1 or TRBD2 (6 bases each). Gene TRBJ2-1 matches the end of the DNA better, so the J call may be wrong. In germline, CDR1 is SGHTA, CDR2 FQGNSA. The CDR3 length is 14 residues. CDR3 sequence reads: CASSLMVTGAEQFF. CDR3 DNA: TGTGCCAGCAGCTTAATGGTTACGGGGGCGGAGCAGTTCTTC.

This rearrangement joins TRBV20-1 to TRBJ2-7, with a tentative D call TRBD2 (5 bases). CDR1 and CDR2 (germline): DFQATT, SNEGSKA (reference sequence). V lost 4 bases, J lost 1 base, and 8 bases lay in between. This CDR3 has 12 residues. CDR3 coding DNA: TGCAGTGCTAATAGCGATTCCTACGAGCAGTACTTC. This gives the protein CSANSDSYEQYF.

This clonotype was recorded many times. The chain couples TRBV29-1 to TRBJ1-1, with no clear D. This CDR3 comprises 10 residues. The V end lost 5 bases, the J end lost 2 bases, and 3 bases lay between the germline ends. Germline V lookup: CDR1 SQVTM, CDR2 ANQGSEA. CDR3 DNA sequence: TGCAGCGTTTCCAACACTGAAGCTTTCTTT. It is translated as CSVSNTEAFF. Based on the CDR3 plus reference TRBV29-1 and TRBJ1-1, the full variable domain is SAVISQKPSRDICQRGTSLTIQCQVDSQVTMMFWYRQQPGQSLTLIATANQGSEATYESGFVIDKFPISRPNLTFSTLTVSNMSPEDSSIYLCSVSNTEAFFGQGTRLTVV.

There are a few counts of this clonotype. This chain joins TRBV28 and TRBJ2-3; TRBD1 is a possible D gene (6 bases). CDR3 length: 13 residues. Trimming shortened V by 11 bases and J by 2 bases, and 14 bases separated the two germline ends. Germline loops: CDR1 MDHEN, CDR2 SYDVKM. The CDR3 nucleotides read TGTGCCGCCCGGACAGTCAACACAGATACGCAGTATTTT. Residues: CAARTVNTDTQYF.

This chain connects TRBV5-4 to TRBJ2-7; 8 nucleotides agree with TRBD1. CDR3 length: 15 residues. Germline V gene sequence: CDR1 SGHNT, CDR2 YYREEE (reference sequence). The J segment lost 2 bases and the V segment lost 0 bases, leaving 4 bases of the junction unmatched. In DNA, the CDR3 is TGTGCCAGCAGCTTGGGACTACAGGGGGCCTACGAGCAGTACTTC. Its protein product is CASSLGLQGAYEQYF. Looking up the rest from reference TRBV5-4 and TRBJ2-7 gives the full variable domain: ETGVTQSPTHLIKTRGQQVTLRCSSQSGHNTVSWYQQALGQGPQFIFQYYREEENGRGNFPPRFSGLQFPNYSSELNVNALELDDSALYLCASSLGLQGAYEQYFGPGTRLTVT.

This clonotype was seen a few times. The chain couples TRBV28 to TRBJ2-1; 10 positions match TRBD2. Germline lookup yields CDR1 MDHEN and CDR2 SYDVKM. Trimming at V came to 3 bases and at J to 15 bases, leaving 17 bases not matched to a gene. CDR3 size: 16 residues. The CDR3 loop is CASSFSAGGPGGSTFF. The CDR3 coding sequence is TGTGCCAGCAGTTTCTCAGCGGGAGGGCCGGGGGGGTCCACGTTCTTC.

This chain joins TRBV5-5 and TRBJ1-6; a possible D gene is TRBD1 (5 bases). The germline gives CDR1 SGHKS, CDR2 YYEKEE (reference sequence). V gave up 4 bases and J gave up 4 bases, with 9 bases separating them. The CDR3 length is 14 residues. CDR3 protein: CASSLGTYNSPLHF. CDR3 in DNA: TGTGCCAGCAGCCTCGGGACTTATAATTCACCCCTCCACTTT.